These 18 T cell receptor beta chains share one sample of origin, sequenced in a study of shared clonotypes between healthy human individuals. Method: immunoSEQ multiplex PCR; TCRdb's copy keeps in-frame clones and lacks some. The sample includes 470,000 or so clones, approximately 80% seen only once; the top ten take approximately 12%. The sample comprised PBMCs. The receptors derive from a woman between 40 and 50 years old in good health. Some clones in this sample may be carry-over from other donors' samples.

This sequence joins TRBV4-1 and TRBJ1-2; 9 positions agree with TRBD1. The CDR3 loop spans 16 amino acids. The germline V gene encodes CDR1 MGHRA and CDR2 YSYEKL. Trimming cost V 0 bases and J 6 bases; bases outside gene matches: 8. The CDR3 DNA sequence: TGCGCCAGCAGCCAAGAAGGGACAGGGTATTATGATGGCTACACCTTC. Protein sequence: CASSQEGTGYYDGYTF.

As for this clone: The same CDR3 arises from other DNA sequences in this sample as well. The V gene is TRBV7-3, the J gene TRBJ2-1; no clear D gene. Germline values: CDR1 SGHTA, CDR2 FQGTGA. V lost 5 bases to trimming and J lost 3 bases, with 8 bases between them. The CDR3 contains 13 residues. CDR3 bases: TGTGCCAGCAGCCCCAGCAGCTACAATGAGCAGTTCTTC. This encodes CASSPSSYNEQFF.

V and J are TRBV7-2 and TRBJ2-2; 13 bases are shared with TRBD2. CDR1 is SGHTA and CDR2 is FQGNSA in the germline V gene. Trimming took 1 base from V and 7 from J; bases not matched to a gene: 3. This CDR3 contains 16 residues. The CDR3 sequence is CASSLGTSGSDGELFF. CDR3 sequence (DNA): TGTGCCAGCAGCTTAGGGACTAGCGGGAGTGACGGGGAGCTGTTTTTT.

The J gene is TRBJ2-5, the V gene TRBV4-2; D unresolved. The J call may be incorrect, as the DNA end agrees better with TRBJ2-7. Germline assignment: CDR1 LGHNA and CDR2 YNFKEQ. The CDR3 has 15 residues. CDR3 coding DNA: TGTGCCAGCAGCCAACGCGCCCTAACCTCCTACGAGCAGTACTTC. Translation: CASSQRALTSYEQYF.

The chain has TRBV10-3 and TRBJ1-1, with a weak D call TRBD1 (5 bases). The CDR3 sequence is 14 residues long. V gave up 8 bases and J gave up 1 base, with 14 bases separating them. Germline V gives CDR1 ENHRY, CDR2 SYGVKD. CDR3 sequence: CAIARDSTNTEAFF. DNA for the CDR3: TGTGCCATCGCCCGGGACTCTACGAACACTGAAGCTTTCTTT.

This chain joins TRBV5-4 and TRBJ1-2, with D unclear. V dropped 0 bases and J dropped 0 bases, with 6 bases sitting between them. Germline values: CDR1 SGHNT, CDR2 YYREEE (reference sequence). CDR3 length: 14 residues. The CDR3, as DNA: TGTGCCAGCAGCTTGGTCTCAACTAACTATGGCTACACCTTC. This sequence encodes CASSLVSTNYGYTF.

The chain uses TRBV7-3 and TRBJ2-2, with D perhaps TRBD1 or TRBD2 (5 bases each). The CDR3 length is 16 residues. Germline V gene data show CDR1 as SGHTA and CDR2 as FQGTGA. V gave up 1 base and J gave up 2 bases, with 11 bases separating them. This chain's CDR3 is CASSLRGASNTGELFF. DNA of the CDR3: TGTGCCAGCAGCTTAAGAGGGGCAAGTAACACCGGGGAGCTGTTTTTT. Variable domain in full (rest from reference TRBV7-3 and TRBJ2-2): GAGVSQTPSNKVTEKGKYVELRCDPISGHTALYWYRQSLGQGPEFLIYFQGTGAADDSGLPNDRFFAVRPEGSVSTLKIQRTERGDSAVYLCASSLRGASNTGELFFGEGSRLTVL.

This chain uses TRBV5-1 with TRBJ2-1; 7 bases line up with TRBD1. This CDR3 has 16 amino acids. With 0 bases clipped from V and 5 bases from J, the junction kept 8 bases outside the gene matches. CDR1 is SGHRS, CDR2 YFSETQ, per germline. CDR3 DNA: TGCGCCAGCAGCTTGGTTGGCAGGGGGTTGGACAATGAGCAGTTCTTC. This sequence encodes CASSLVGRGLDNEQFF.

CDR3 DNA sequence: TGTGCCAGCGGGGTCTGGAGGTATGGCTACACCTTC. Translating it yields CASGVWRYGYTF. The chain joins TRBV6-1 to TRBJ1-2, with unresolved D. V was cut by 8 bases and J by 5 bases, with 12 bases left in between. Looked up from germline, CDR1 is MNHNS and CDR2 is SASEGT. This CDR3 is built from 12 residues.

The rearrangement uses TRBV6-4 and TRBJ2-3; 10 nucleotides agree with TRBD2. Germline V lookup: CDR1 MRHNA, CDR2 SNTAGT. The CDR3 has 16 amino acids. The junction had 6 bases not matched to a gene; V was cut back by 6 bases and J by 0 bases. This chain's CDR3 is CASSLQTSGSTDTQYF. As DNA, the CDR3 is TGTGCCAGCAGCCTCCAGACTAGCGGGAGCACAGATACGCAGTATTTT.

The chain has TRBV28 and TRBJ1-4; 12 nucleotides line up with TRBD1. With 7 bases clipped from V and 2 bases from J, the junction kept 17 bases outside the gene matches. CDR1 is MDHEN and CDR2 is SYDVKM in the germline V gene. This CDR3 is built from 20 residues. The CDR3 protein is CASIIGPGQGAQATNEKLFF. In DNA form, the CDR3 reads TGTGCCAGCATCATTGGGCCGGGACAGGGGGCGCAGGCGACTAATGAAAAACTGTTTTTT.

The V gene is TRBV6-6, the J gene TRBJ2-7; 7 nucleotides align to TRBD2. Germline V gene data show CDR1 as MNHNY and CDR2 as SVGAGI (reference sequence). The CDR3 extends over 15 amino acids. V was clipped by 6 bases and J by 0 bases; unmatched bases: 8. The CDR3 sequence is CASRWSLADSYEQYF. For the CDR3, the DNA is TGTGCCAGCAGGTGGTCCCTAGCGGACTCCTACGAGCAGTACTTC.

The rearrangement links TRBV5-4 to TRBJ2-5; the D gene could be TRBD1 or TRBD2 (6 bases each). Per germline, CDR1 SGHNT and CDR2 YYREEE (reference sequence). V was cut by 3 bases and J by 5 bases, with 14 bases left in between. The CDR3 has 14 residues. Here the CDR3 DNA reads TGTGCCAGCAGCTCGGCGGGGACACAGGAGACCCAGTACTTC. Protein: CASSSAGTQETQYF.

This chain links TRBV7-3 with TRBJ2-3, with D possibly matching TRBD2 (6 bases). The CDR3 covers 16 residues. Trimming left V 2 bases short and J 0 bases short, with 12 bases between. Germline V gene sequence: CDR1 SGHTA, CDR2 FQGTGA. The CDR3 nucleotides read TGTGCCAGCAGCTTATACGGCGGGACTAGCACAGATACGCAGTATTTT. Residues: CASSLYGGTSTDTQYF.

On this clone itself: The identical CDR3 is also encoded by other nucleotide sequences in the sample. This chain connects TRBV6-5 to TRBJ2-5; perhaps TRBD2 as D (5 bases). The germline V and J ends were trimmed by 5 bases and 1 base, with 8 bases remaining between them. CDR3 length: 13 residues. Germline values: CDR1 MNHEY, CDR2 SVGAGI. The CDR3 protein is CASSRTGQETQYF. The CDR3 bases are TGTGCCAGCAGTAGGACTGGCCAAGAGACCCAGTACTTC.

The V gene is TRBV19, the J gene TRBJ2-3; D call uncertain. The CDR3 contains 13 residues. The germline V gene encodes CDR1 LNHDA and CDR2 SQIVND (reference sequence). Between the trimmed V and J ends, which lost 5 bases and 3 bases, there was a span of 9 bases. The CDR3 is CASSDQVTDTQYF. CDR3 bases: TGTGCCAGTAGTGACCAGGTGACAGATACGCAGTATTTT.

J is TRBJ2-3 and V is TRBV28; the match to TRBD2 covers 11 bases. V lost 4 bases, J lost 1 base, and 4 bases stayed unmatched. Germline values: CDR1 MDHEN, CDR2 SYDVKM. The CDR3 totals 16 residues. Here the CDR3 DNA reads TGTGCCAGCAGTTCAATAGCGGGAGGGGGCACAGATACGCAGTATTTT. This gives the protein CASSSIAGGGTDTQYF.

The J gene is TRBJ1-5, the V gene TRBV30; D is undetermined. CDR1 and CDR2 from the germline V gene are GTSNPN and SVGIG (reference sequence). The CDR3 runs to 17 residues. Trimming shortened V by 0 bases and J by 0 bases, and 15 bases separated the two germline ends. The CDR3 sequence: CAWSVGSEAFSNQPQHF. For the CDR3, the DNA is TGTGCCTGGAGTGTCGGCAGTGAGGCCTTTAGCAATCAGCCCCAGCATTTT. Drawing the rest from reference TRBV30 and TRBJ1-5, the complete variable domain is SQTIHQWPATLVQPVGSPLSLECTVEGTSNPNLYWYRQAAGRGLQLLFYSVGIGQISSEVPQNLSASRPQDRQFILSSKKLLLSDSGFYLCAWSVGSEAFSNQPQHFGDGTRLSIL.